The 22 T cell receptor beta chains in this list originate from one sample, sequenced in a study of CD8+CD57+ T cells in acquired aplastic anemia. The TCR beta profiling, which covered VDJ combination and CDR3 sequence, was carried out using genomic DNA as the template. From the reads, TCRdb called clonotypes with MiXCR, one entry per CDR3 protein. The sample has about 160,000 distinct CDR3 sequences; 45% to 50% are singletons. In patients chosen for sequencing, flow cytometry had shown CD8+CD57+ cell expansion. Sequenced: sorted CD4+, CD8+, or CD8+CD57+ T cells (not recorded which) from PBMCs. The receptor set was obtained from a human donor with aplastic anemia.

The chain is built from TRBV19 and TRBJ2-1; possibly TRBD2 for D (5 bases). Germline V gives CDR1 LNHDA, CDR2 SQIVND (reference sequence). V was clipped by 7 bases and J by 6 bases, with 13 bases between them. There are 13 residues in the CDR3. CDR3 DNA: TGTGCCAGTAATGAGGGTTTAAGCAATGAGCAGTTCTTC. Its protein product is CASNEGLSNEQFF. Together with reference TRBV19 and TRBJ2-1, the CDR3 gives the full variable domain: DGGITQSPKYLFRKEGQNVTLSCEQNLNHDAMYWYRQDPGQGLRLIYYSQIVNDFQKGDIAEGYSVSREKKESFPLTVTSAQKNPTAFYLCASNEGLSNEQFFGPGTRLTVL.

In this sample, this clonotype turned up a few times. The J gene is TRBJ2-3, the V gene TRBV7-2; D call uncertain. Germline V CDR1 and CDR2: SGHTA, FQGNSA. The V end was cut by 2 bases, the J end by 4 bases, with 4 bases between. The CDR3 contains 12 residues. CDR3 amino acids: CASSLFSDTQYF. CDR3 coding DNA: TGTGCCAGCAGCTTATTTTCAGATACGCAGTATTTT.

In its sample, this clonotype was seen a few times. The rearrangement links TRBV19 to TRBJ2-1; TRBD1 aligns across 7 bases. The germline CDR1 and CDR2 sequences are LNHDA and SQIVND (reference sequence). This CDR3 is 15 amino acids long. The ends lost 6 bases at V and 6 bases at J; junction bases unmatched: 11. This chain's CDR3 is CASSFSLDRFNEQFF. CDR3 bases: TGTGCCAGTAGCTTCTCGTTGGACAGGTTCAATGAGCAGTTCTTC.

The chain's CDR3 is CSVGDGTNSPLHF. DNA of the CDR3: TGCAGCGTTGGGGACGGAACCAATTCACCCCTCCACTTT. V gene TRBV29-1 combines with J gene TRBJ1-6; D might be TRBD1 (5 bases). The CDR3 contains 13 residues. Germline assignment: CDR1 SQVTM and CDR2 ANQGSEA. Trimming shortened V by 4 bases and J by 7 bases, and 11 bases separated the two germline ends.

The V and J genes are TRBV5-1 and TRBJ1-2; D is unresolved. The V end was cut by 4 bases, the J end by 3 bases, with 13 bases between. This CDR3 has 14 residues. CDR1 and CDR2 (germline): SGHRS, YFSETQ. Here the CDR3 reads CASSPYSADYGYTF. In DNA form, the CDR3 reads TGCGCCAGCAGCCCCTACAGCGCTGACTATGGCTACACCTTC.

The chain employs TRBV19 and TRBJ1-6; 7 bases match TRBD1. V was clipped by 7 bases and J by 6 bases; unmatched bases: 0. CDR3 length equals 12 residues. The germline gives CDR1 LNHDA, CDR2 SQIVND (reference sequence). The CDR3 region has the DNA TGTGCCAGTACAGGGGGTAATTCACCCCTCCACTTT. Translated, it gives CASTGGNSPLHF.

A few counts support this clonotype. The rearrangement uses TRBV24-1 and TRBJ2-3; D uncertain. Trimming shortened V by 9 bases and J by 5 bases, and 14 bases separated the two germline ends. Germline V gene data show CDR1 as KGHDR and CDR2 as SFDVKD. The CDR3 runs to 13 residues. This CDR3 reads CATPGRMRDTQYF. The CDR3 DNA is TGTGCCACCCCCGGTCGGATGCGAGATACGCAGTATTTT.

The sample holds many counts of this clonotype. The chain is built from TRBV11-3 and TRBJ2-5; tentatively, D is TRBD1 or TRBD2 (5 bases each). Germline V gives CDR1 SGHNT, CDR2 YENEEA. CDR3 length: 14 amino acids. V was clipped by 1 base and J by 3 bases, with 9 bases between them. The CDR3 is CASSLGGEKETQYF. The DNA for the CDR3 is TGTGCCAGCAGCTTAGGAGGGGAAAAAGAGACCCAGTACTTC.

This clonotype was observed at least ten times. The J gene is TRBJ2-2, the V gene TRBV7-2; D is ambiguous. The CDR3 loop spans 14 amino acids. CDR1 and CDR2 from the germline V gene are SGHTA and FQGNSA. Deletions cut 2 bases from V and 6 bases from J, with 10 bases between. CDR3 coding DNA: TGTGCCAGCAGCTTACCCGTAGCCGCCGGGGAGCTGTTTTTT. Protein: CASSLPVAAGELFF.

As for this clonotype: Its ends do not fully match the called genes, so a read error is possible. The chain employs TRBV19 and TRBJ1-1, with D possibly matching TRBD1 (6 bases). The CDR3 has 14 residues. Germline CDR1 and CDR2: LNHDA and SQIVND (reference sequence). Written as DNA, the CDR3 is TGTGCCAGTAGTATAGTGGAGGGGGAAAGTGAAGCTTCCTTT. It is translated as CASSIVEGESEASF.

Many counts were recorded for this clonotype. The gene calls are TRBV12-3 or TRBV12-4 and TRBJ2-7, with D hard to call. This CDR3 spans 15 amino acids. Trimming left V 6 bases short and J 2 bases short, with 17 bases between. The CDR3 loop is CASSPQNRGPYEQYF. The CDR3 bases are TGTGCCAGCAGCCCCCAAAACCGAGGCCCCTACGAGCAGTACTTC.

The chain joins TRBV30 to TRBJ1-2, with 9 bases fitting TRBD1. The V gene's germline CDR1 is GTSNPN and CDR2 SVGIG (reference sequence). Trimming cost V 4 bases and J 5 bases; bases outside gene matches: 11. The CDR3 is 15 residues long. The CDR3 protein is CAWTEGDREGYGYTF. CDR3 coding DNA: TGTGCCTGGACGGAAGGGGACAGGGAGGGTTATGGCTACACCTTC.

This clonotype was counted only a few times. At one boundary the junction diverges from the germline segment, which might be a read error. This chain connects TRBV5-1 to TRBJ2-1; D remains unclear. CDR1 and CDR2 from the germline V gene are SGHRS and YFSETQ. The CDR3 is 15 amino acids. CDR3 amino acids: CANSLSTQVVNEQFF. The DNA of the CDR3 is TGCGCCAACAGCTTGTCTACTCAGGTGGTCAATGAGCAGTTCTTC.

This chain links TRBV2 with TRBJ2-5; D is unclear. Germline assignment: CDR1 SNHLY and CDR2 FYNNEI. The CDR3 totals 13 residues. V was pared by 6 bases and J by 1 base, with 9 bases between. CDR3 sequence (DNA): TGTGCCAGCAGCCCGATCACCCAAGAGACCCAGTACTTC. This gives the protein CASSPITQETQYF. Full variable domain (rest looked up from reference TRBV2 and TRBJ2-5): EPEVTQTPSHQVTQMGQEVILRCVPISNHLYFYWYRQILGQKVEFLVSFYNNEISEKSEIFDDQFSVERPDGSNFTLKIRSTKLEDSAMYFCASSPITQETQYFGPGTRLLVL.

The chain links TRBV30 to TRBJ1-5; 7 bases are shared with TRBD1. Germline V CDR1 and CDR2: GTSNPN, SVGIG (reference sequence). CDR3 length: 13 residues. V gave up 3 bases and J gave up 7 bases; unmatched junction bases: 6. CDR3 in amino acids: CAWSRQGDQPQHF. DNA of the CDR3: TGTGCCTGGAGCCGACAGGGCGACCAGCCCCAGCATTTT.

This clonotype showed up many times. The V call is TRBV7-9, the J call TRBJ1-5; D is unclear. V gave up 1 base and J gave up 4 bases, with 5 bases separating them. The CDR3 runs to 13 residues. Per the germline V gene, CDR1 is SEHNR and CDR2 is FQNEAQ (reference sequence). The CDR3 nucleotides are TGTGCCAGCAGCTTAGAGGTGAATCAGCCCCAGCATTTT. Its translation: CASSLEVNQPQHF.

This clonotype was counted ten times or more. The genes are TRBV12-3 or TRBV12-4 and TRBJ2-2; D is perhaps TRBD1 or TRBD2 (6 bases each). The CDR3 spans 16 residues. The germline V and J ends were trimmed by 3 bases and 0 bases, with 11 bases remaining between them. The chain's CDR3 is CASSFGGRSNTGELFF. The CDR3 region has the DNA TGTGCCAGCAGTTTTGGGGGGCGCTCGAACACCGGGGAGCTGTTTTTT.

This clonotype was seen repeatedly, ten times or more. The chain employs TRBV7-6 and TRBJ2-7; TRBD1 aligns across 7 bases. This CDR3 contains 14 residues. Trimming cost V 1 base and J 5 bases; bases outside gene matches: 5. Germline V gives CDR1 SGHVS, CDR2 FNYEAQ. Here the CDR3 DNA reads TGTGCCAGCAGCTTAGTAGGGGGCTCAGACGAGCAGTACTTC. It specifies CASSLVGGSDEQYF.

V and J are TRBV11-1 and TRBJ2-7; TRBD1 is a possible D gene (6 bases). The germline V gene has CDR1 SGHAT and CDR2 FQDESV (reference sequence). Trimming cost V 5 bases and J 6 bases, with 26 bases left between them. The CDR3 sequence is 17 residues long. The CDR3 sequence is CASSPPRRRTGRTEQYF. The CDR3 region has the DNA TGTGCCAGCAGCCCCCCCAGGAGGCGAACAGGGCGCACCGAGCAGTACTTC.

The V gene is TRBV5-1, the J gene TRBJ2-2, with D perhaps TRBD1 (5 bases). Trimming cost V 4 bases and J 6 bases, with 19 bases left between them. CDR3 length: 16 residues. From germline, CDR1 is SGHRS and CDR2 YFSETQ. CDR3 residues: CASSQDQPGLSGELFF. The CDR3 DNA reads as TGCGCCAGCAGCCAAGATCAGCCAGGGCTTTCCGGGGAGCTGTTTTTT. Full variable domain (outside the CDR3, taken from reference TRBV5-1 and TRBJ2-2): KAGVTQTPRYLIKTRGQQVTLSCSPISGHRSVSWYQQTPGQGLQFLFEYFSETQRNKGNFPGRFSGRQFSNSRSEMNVSTLELGDSALYLCASSQDQPGLSGELFFGEGSRLTVL.

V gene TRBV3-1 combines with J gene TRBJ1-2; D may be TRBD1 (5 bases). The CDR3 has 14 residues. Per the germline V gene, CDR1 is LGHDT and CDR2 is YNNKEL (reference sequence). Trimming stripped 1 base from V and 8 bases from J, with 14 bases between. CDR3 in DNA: TGTGCCAGCAGCCAAGGAAGGGGCGTTTTGGGCTACACCTTC. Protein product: CASSQGRGVLGYTF. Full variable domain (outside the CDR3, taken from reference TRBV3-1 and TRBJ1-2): DTAVSQTPKYLVTQMGNDKSIKCEQNLGHDTMYWYKQDSKKFLKIMFSYNNKELIINETVPNRFSPKSPDKAHLNLHINSLELGDSAVYFCASSQGRGVLGYTFGSGTRLTVV.

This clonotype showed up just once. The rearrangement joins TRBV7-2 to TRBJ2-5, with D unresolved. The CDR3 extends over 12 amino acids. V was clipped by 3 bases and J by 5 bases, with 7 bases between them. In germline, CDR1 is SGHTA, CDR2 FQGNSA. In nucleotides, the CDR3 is TGTGCCAGCAGCTTTAGAGCTGAGACCCAGTACTTC. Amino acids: CASSFRAETQYF.